This T cell receptor beta chain appears in the sequencing data of a study of response to subunit inactivated influenza vaccine. On this clonotype: Its antigen remains unknown.

Trimming shortened V by 2 bases and J by 3 bases, and 23 bases separated the two germline ends. The V gene's germline CDR1 is SGHKS and CDR2 YYEKEE (reference sequence). This CDR3 has 18 residues. Study-level points and caveats: T cells newly recruited by each seasonal influenza vaccination are few, the authors suggested.

TCRdb analysed the RT-PCR reads with MiXCR anew, one entry per CDR3 protein. The profile shows around 650,000 distinct CDR3 sequences, approximately 14% of them singletons. The V and J genes are TRBV5-5 and TRBJ2-5; D could derive from TRBD1 or TRBD2 (5 bases each). The sample was PBMCs from blood, taken about 12 days after vaccination. This receptor was identified in a man in his fifties who received an inactivated influenza vaccine. The CDR3 loop reads CASSLILTPGARKETQYF. CDR3 in DNA: TGTGCCAGCAGCTTAATCTTAACCCCCGGGGCACGGAAAGAGACCCAGTACTTC.